The source of this T cell receptor (beta chain) is a study of T-cell reconstitution after alpha-beta-depleted transplantation in children. Study-wide results and limits: Hyperexpanded clones declined; after one year, newly produced T cells mostly supplied diversity. There were some patients whose high TCRbeta diversity at day 60 came from surviving recipient T cells and thymic progenitors. Approximately two months post-transplant, alpha-beta T cells reportedly originated from several hundred expanded graft clones.

Unique molecular identifiers tagged the TCRbeta library. From the PCR reads, TCRdb called clonotypes with MiXCR, one entry per CDR3 protein. In the table there are approximately 120,000 distinct CDR3 sequences, approximately 8.7% of which are singletons. The CDR3 covers 14 residues. V dropped 6 bases and J dropped 4; count of bases not matched to a gene: 8. CDR1 and CDR2 from the germline V gene are DFQATT and SNEGSKA (reference sequence). Concerning this clonotype: The antigen is not known.

The genes are TRBV20-1 and TRBJ2-7, with TRBD2 matching 11 bases. Sequencing used PBMCs, mostly from graft donor cells, obtained 180 days after TCRalphabeta/CD19-depleted stem cell transplant. The clonotype was recovered from a girl under three years old who had a stem cell transplant for combined immunodeficiency, so the T cells may come from the graft donor. The CDR3 is CSAPLAGGAYEQYF. The DNA of the CDR3 is TGCAGTGCGCCTCTAGCGGGAGGAGCATACGAGCAGTACTTC.